This entry concerns a single T cell receptor beta chain. A Seattle source enrolled patients during active infection and followed them longitudinally. This sample is drawn from a study of blood T cell repertoires in COVID-19. As for the study in general: The samples span acute and convalescent COVID-19 from the United States, Italy and Spain.

Losses at the gene ends were 4 bases for V and 0 bases for J; bases not matched to a gene: 9. Germline loops: CDR1 SGHNT, CDR2 YYREEE (reference sequence). CDR3 length: 16 amino acids. Original processing notes: Amplification of reference gene primers provided the estimated nucleated cell counts. Only in-frame clones appear in the TCRdb table, and some are missing; sequencing was by immunoSEQ multiplex PCR. V and J calls and clone size follow that table, whereas D and trimming were derived from the DNA. Seen here are 300,000 to 350,000 clones, roughly 90% observed once, and the top ten hold 7.3%. The source is a woman in her seventies with COVID-19, enrolled during active disease. The chain joins TRBV5-4 to TRBJ1-2, with 7 nucleotides matching TRBD1. Sequencing input: peripheral blood. The CDR3 nucleotides read TGTGCCAGCAGCCCTCGTTGGGACAGAACTAACTATGGCTACACCTTC. As protein: CASSPRWDRTNYGYTF.